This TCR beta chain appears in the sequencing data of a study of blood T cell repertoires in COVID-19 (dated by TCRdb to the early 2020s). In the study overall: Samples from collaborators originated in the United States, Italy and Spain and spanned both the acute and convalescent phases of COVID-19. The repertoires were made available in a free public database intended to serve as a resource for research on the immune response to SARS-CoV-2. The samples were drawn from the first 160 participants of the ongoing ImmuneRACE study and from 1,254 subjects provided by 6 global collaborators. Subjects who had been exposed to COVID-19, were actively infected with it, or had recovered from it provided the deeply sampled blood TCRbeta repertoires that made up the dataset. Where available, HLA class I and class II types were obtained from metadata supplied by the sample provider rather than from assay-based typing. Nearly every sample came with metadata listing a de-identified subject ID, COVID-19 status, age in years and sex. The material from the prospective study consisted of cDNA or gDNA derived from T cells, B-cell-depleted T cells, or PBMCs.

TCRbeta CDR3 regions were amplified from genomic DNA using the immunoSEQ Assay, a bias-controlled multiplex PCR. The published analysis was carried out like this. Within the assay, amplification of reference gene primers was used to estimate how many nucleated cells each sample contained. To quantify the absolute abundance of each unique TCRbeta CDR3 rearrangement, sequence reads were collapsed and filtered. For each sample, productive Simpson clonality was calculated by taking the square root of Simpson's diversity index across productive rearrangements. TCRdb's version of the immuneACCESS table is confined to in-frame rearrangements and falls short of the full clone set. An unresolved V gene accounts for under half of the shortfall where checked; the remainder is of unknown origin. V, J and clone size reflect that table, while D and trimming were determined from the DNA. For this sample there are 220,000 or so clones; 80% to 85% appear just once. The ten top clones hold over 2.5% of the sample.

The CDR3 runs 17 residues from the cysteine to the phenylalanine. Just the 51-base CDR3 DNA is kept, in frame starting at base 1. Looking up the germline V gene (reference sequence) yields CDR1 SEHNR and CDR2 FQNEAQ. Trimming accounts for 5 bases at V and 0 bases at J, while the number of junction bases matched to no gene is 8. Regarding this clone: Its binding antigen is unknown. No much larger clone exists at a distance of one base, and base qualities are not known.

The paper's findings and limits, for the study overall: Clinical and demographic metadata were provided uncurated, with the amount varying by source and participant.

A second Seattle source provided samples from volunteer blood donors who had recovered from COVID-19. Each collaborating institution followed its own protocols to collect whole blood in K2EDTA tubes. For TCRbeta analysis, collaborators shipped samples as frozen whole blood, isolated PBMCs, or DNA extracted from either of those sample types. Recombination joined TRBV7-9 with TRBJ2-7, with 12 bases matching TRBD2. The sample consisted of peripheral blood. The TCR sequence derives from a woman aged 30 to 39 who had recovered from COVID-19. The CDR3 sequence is CASSLTSGSPPSYEQYF. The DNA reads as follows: TGTGCCAGCAGCCTGACTAGCGGGAGTCCCCCCTCCTACGAGCAGTACTTC.